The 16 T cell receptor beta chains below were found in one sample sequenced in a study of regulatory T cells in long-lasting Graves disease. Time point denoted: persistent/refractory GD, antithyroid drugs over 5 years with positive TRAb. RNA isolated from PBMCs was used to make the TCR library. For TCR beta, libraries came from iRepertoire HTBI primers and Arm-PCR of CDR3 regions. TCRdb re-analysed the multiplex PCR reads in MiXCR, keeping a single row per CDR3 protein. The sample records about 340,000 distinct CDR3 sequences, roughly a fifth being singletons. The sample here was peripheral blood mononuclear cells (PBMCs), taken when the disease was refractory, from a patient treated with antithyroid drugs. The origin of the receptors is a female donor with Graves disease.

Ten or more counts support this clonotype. The CDR3 DNA follows: TGTGCCAGCAGTGGGGGGACAGGGCGCAATCAGCCCCAGCATTTT. Translated, it gives CASSGGTGRNQPQHF. The rearrangement joins TRBV2 to TRBJ1-5; 9 nucleotides agree with TRBD1. The germline V gene has CDR1 SNHLY and CDR2 FYNNEI. The CDR3 consists of 15 residues. Trimming took 4 bases from V and 2 from J; bases not matched to a gene: 3.

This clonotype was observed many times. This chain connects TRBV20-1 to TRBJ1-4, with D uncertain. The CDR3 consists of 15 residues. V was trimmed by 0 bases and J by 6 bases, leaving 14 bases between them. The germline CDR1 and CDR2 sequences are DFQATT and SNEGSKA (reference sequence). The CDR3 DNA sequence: TGCAGTGCTAGAGATAGGCGGGAAAGTGATGAAAAACTGTTTTTT. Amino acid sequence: CSARDRRESDEKLFF.

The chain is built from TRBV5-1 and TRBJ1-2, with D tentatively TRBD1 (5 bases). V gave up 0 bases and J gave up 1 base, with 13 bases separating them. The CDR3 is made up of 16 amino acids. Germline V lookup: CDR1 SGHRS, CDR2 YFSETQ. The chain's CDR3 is CASSLGAGHVNYGYTF. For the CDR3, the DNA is TGCGCCAGCAGCTTGGGGGCAGGGCACGTTAACTATGGCTACACCTTC.

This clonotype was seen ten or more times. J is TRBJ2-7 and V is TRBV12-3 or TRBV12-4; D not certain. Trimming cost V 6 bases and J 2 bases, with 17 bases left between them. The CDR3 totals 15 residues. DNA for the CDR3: TGTGCCAGCAGAAGCTCGGCACACCCCACCTACGAGCAGTACTTC. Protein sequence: CASRSSAHPTYEQYF.

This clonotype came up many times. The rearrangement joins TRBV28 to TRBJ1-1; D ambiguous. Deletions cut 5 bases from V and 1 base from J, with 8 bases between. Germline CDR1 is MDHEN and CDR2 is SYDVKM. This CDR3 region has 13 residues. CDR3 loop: CASSTDTNTEAFF. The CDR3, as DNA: TGTGCCAGCAGTACCGATACGAACACTGAAGCTTTCTTT.

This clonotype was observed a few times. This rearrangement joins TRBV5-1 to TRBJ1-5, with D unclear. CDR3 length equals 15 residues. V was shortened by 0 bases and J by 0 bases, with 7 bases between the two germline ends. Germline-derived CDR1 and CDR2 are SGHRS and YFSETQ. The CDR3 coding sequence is TGCGCCAGCAGCTTGGACAGTAATAGCAATCAGCCCCAGCATTTT. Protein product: CASSLDSNSNQPQHF.

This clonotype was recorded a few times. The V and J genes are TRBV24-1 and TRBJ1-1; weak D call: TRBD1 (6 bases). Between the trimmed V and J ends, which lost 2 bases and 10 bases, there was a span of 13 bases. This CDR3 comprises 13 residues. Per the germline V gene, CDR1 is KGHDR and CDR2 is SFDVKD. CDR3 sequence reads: CATSDSGATPAFF. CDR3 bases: TGTGCCACCAGTGATTCGGGGGCGACCCCAGCTTTCTTT.

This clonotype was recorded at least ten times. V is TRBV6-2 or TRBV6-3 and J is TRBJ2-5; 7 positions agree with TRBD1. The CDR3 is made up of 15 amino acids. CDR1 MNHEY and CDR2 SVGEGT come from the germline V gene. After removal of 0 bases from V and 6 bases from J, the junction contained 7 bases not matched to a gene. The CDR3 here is CASSYSWDSWQTQYF. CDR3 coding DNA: TGTGCCAGCAGTTACTCTTGGGACAGCTGGCAGACCCAGTACTTC.

Written as DNA, the CDR3 is TGTGCCAGCAGTTTAGGACAGGCAGCTCAGCCCCAGCATTTT. Protein sequence: CASSLGQAAQPQHF. The rearrangement links TRBV28 to TRBJ1-5, with TRBD1 matching over 7 bases. CDR1 and CDR2 from the germline V gene are MDHEN and SYDVKM. The CDR3 spans 14 residues. V was clipped by 2 bases and J by 6 bases; unmatched bases: 4.

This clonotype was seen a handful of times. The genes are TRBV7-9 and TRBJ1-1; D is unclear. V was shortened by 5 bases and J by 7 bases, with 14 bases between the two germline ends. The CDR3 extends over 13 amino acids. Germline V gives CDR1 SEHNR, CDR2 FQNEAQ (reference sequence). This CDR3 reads CASSLLNSREAFF. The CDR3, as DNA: TGTGCCAGCAGCCTACTTAACAGTCGTGAAGCTTTCTTT.

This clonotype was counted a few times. The CDR3 nucleotides read TGTGCCTGGAGTCAGAATATCGTTTTGGCTTTCTTT. As protein: CAWSQNIVLAFF. This rearrangement joins TRBV30 to TRBJ1-1; no clear D gene. Germline lookup yields CDR1 GTSNPN and CDR2 SVGIG (reference sequence). This CDR3 is 12 amino acids long. V lost 2 bases, J lost 11 bases, and 15 bases lay in between.

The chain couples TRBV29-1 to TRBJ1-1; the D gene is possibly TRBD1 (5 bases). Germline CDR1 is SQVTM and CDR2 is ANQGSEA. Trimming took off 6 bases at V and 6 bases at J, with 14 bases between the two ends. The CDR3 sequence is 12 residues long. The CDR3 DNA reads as TGCAGCGTGCGGGGGGGTAAGTCTGAAGCTTTCTTT. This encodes CSVRGGKSEAFF.

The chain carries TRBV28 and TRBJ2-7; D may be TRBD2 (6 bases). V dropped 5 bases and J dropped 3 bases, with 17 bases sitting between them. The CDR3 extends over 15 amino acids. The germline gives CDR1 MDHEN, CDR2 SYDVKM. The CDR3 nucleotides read TGTGCCAGCAGTCCACCCGGGGGTATCCGCTACGAGCAGTACTTC. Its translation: CASSPPGGIRYEQYF.

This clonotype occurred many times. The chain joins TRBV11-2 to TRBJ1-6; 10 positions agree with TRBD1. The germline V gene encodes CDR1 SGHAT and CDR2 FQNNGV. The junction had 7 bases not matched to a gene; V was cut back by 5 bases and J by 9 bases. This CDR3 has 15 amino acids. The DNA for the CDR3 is TGTGCCAGCAGCCAGAGGGACAGGGGAAGTTCACCCCTCCACTTT. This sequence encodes CASSQRDRGSSPLHF.

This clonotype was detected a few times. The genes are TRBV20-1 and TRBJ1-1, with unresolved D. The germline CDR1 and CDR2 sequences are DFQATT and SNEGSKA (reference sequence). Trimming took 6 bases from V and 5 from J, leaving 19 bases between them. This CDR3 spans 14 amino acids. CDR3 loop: CSASPQALSTEAFF. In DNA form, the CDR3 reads TGCAGTGCCTCCCCCCAGGCCCTGAGTACTGAAGCTTTCTTT.

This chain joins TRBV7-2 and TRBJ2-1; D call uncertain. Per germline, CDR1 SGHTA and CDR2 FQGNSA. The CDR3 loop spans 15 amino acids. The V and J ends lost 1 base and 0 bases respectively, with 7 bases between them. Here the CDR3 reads CASSLDTVSYNEQFF. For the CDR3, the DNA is TGTGCCAGCAGCTTAGACACAGTCTCCTACAATGAGCAGTTCTTC.